The 22 T cell receptor beta chains below come from one sample, sequenced in a study of blood T cell repertoires in COVID-19. TCRdb's table, derived via immunoSEQ multiplex PCR, lists solely in-frame clones and lacks some. The data hold 270,000 or so clones, with 86% observed a single time. The specimen sequenced was peripheral blood. The receptors derive from a woman aged 30 to 39 with active or convalescent COVID-19.

The J gene is TRBJ2-3, the V gene TRBV6-5; 7 bases map to TRBD1. The germline gives CDR1 MNHEY, CDR2 SVGAGI. With 6 bases clipped from V and 1 base from J, the junction kept 7 bases outside the gene matches. This CDR3 is 15 amino acids long. The CDR3 sequence: CASRDTGVGTDTQYF. The CDR3 nucleotides are TGTGCCAGCAGGGATACAGGGGTGGGCACAGATACGCAGTATTTT.

The rearrangement uses TRBV3-1 (or the pseudogene TRBV3-2) and TRBJ2-1; 7 nucleotides agree with TRBD2. This CDR3 has 15 amino acids. Germline CDR1 is LGHDT and CDR2 is YNNKEL (reference sequence). V trimming: 1 base; J trimming: 6 bases; junction bases outside the gene matches: 6. CDR3 region: CASSQGRAGSNEQFF. The CDR3 DNA follows: TGTGCCAGCAGCCAAGGTCGAGCGGGGTCCAATGAGCAGTTCTTC.

The chain recombines TRBV5-1 with TRBJ2-1, with 12 bases identical to TRBD1. Unmatched junction bases numbered 4, after V lost 4 bases and J lost 8 bases. CDR3 length equals 14 residues. Germline V gene sequence: CDR1 SGHRS, CDR2 YFSETQ. CDR3 nucleotides: TGCGCCAGCAGCAAAGGGACAGGGGGCGATGAGCAGTTCTTC. Its protein product is CASSKGTGGDEQFF.

The chain joins TRBV29-1 to TRBJ2-7, with D perhaps matching TRBD2 (5 bases). From germline, CDR1 is SQVTM and CDR2 ANQGSEA. The CDR3 runs 12 residues. V lost 6 bases and J 5 bases, leaving 14 bases between the germline ends. The CDR3 sequence is CSVRRGSHEQYF. CDR3 DNA: TGCAGCGTCCGCCGGGGTTCCCACGAGCAGTACTTC.

The chain couples TRBV10-3 to TRBJ1-2; D unresolved. In germline, CDR1 is ENHRY, CDR2 SYGVKD. The CDR3 runs 13 residues. V lost 0 bases, J lost 7 bases, and 9 bases lay in between. For the CDR3, the DNA is TGTGCCATCAGTGAGTCGAGTCTAGCTGGCTACACCTTC. Amino acid sequence: CAISESSLAGYTF.

This rearrangement joins TRBV18 to TRBJ1-3; D is ambiguous. CDR3 length: 17 residues. Trimming took off 5 bases at V and 0 bases at J, with 17 bases between the two ends. The germline CDR1 and CDR2 sequences are KGHSH and LQKENI. The CDR3 DNA reads TGTGCCAGCTCATCCATCAGAGGGCAGTTCTCTGGAAACACCATATATTTT. It encodes CASSSIRGQFSGNTIYF.

This clone was observed once. This rearrangement joins TRBV27 to TRBJ2-7; TRBD1 matches 7 bases. Losses at the gene ends were 4 bases for V and 3 bases for J; bases not matched to a gene: 9. CDR1 MNHEY and CDR2 SMNVEV come from the germline V gene (reference sequence). The CDR3 is made up of 15 amino acids. The CDR3 DNA reads TGTGCCAGCAGTTCGACAGGGCCCCCTCTCTACGAGCAGTACTTC. It translates to CASSSTGPPLYEQYF.

The chain links TRBV29-1 to TRBJ2-7; perhaps TRBD2 as D (6 bases). The CDR3 covers 12 residues. Germline V gene lookup returns CDR1 SQVTM and CDR2 ANQGSEA. V dropped 5 bases and J dropped 2 bases, with 10 bases sitting between them. CDR3 sequence: CSVRPGAYEQYF. CDR3 coding DNA: TGCAGCGTTAGACCGGGAGCCTACGAGCAGTACTTC.

The chain links TRBV4-3 to TRBJ1-4, with D maybe TRBD1 (6 bases). This CDR3 is built from 16 residues. Germline assignment: CDR1 LGHNA and CDR2 YSLEER. Trimming stripped 3 bases from V and 2 bases from J, with 13 bases between. This CDR3 is CASSQGGGTTNEKLFF. Here the CDR3 DNA reads TGCGCCAGCAGCCAGGGAGGGGGGACGACTAATGAAAAACTGTTTTTT.

The genes are TRBV27 and TRBJ2-3, with D possibly TRBD1 on 5 matching bases. Germline-derived CDR1 and CDR2 are MNHEY and SMNVEV (reference sequence). There are 15 residues in the CDR3. The germline V and J ends were trimmed by 0 bases and 4 bases, with 11 bases remaining between them. CDR3 sequence: CASSLSRQGPDTQYF. The DNA of the CDR3 is TGTGCCAGCAGTTTATCGAGGCAGGGCCCAGATACGCAGTATTTT.

The chain has TRBV9 and TRBJ1-3; D gene uncertain. Germline lookup yields CDR1 SGDLS and CDR2 YYNGEE. There are 15 residues in the CDR3. With 0 bases removed from V and 0 bases from J, the gap between germline ends came to 7 bases. The CDR3 sequence: CASSVDGDSGNTIYF. CDR3 bases: TGTGCCAGCAGCGTAGACGGGGACTCTGGAAACACCATATATTTT.

This clone was detected ten times or more. Here the CDR3 reads CATRDSYAEAFF. Written as DNA, the CDR3 is TGTGCCACCAGGGACAGTTATGCTGAAGCTTTCTTT. The chain is built from TRBV24-1 and TRBJ1-1, with a weak D call TRBD1 (6 bases). Germline assignment: CDR1 KGHDR and CDR2 SFDVKD. CDR3 length equals 12 residues. Trimming shortened V by 7 bases and J by 6 bases, and 11 bases separated the two germline ends.

The chain is built from TRBV11-3 and TRBJ1-2; 7 positions agree with TRBD1. The V and J ends lost 8 bases and 4 bases, in that order; junction bases with no gene match: 19. CDR1 and CDR2 (germline): SGHNT, YENEEA. The length of the CDR3 is 17 residues. The CDR3 DNA follows: TGTGCCAGCGGACGTCCGGGACAGCCAATCCTGCCCTATGGCTACACCTTC. It specifies CASGRPGQPILPYGYTF.

The V gene is TRBV7-2, the J gene TRBJ2-5; 11 bases align to TRBD2. Germline V lookup: CDR1 SGHTA, CDR2 FQGNSA. V trimming: 2 bases; J trimming: 6 bases; junction bases outside the gene matches: 5. The CDR3 consists of 15 residues. The CDR3 loop is CASSLLAGGGKTQYF. The CDR3 nucleotides read TGTGCCAGCAGCTTACTAGCGGGGGGCGGAAAGACCCAGTACTTC.

This chain connects TRBV3-1 (or the pseudogene TRBV3-2) to TRBJ2-3; the match to TRBD2 covers 9 bases. The CDR3 extends over 15 amino acids. From germline, CDR1 is LGHDT and CDR2 YNNKEL (reference sequence). V lost 1 base, J lost 8 bases, and 7 bases stayed unmatched. The chain's CDR3 is CASSQVSAGGRTQYF. The CDR3 region has the DNA TGTGCCAGCAGCCAAGTGTCGGCGGGGGGGCGTACGCAGTATTTT.

The chain joins TRBV12-5 to TRBJ2-2; D gene ambiguous. Germline V lookup: CDR1 LGHNT, CDR2 FRNRAP. The CDR3 has 12 amino acids. Trimming cost V 1 base and J 6 bases, with 3 bases left between them. CDR3 amino acids: CASGLASGELFF. The CDR3 nucleotides are TGTGCTAGTGGTTTGGCGTCCGGGGAGCTGTTTTTT.

The CDR3 region is CASRKQISTDTQYF. The CDR3 DNA is TGCGCCAGCAGGAAACAGATTAGCACAGATACGCAGTATTTT. The chain joins TRBV5-1 to TRBJ2-3; D call uncertain. In germline, CDR1 is SGHRS, CDR2 YFSETQ. The length of the CDR3 is 14 residues. The germline V and J ends were trimmed by 5 bases and 0 bases, with 10 bases remaining between them.

Worth noting for this clone: Other DNA sequences in this specimen translate into the identical CDR3. The chain carries TRBV4-1 and TRBJ1-1; D gene unclear. Germline V CDR1 and CDR2: MGHRA, YSYEKL. The CDR3 totals 13 residues. V shed 0 bases and J shed 3 bases, with 5 bases lying between them. CDR3 DNA: TGCGCCAGCAGCCAAGATCCGGACACTGAAGCTTTCTTT. Amino acids: CASSQDPDTEAFF.

Turning to this clone: The identical CDR3 is also encoded by other nucleotide sequences in the sample. The chain is built from TRBV27 and TRBJ1-5; D not certain. CDR1 and CDR2 (germline): MNHEY, SMNVEV (reference sequence). The germline V and J ends were trimmed by 5 bases and 3 bases, with 8 bases remaining between them. The CDR3 has 13 residues. The CDR3 bases are TGTGCCAGCAGTACGGGATACAATCAGCCCCAGCATTTT. Its translation is CASSTGYNQPQHF.

This clone has more than one count but fewer than ten. The gene calls are TRBV13 and TRBJ1-5; tentatively, D is TRBD1 (5 bases). The germline gives CDR1 PRHDT, CDR2 FYEKMQ (reference sequence). The CDR3 is made up of 13 amino acids. With 1 base removed from V and 5 bases from J, the gap between germline ends came to 6 bases. Written as DNA, the CDR3 is TGTGCCAGCAGCTTAGAAGGGGATCAGCCCCAGCATTTT. This sequence encodes CASSLEGDQPQHF. Full variable domain (rest looked up from reference TRBV13 and TRBJ1-5): AAGVIQSPRHLIKEKRETATLKCYPIPRHDTVYWYQQGPGQDPQFLISFYEKMQSDKGSIPDRFSAQQFSDYHSELNMSSLELGDSALYFCASSLEGDQPQHFGDGTRLSIL.

This rearrangement joins TRBV9 to TRBJ2-3, with 8 bases matching TRBD2. CDR1 is SGDLS and CDR2 is YYNGEE in the germline V gene. The V gene end was trimmed by 4 bases and the J gene end by 1 base; junction bases not matched to a gene: 5. There are 15 residues in the CDR3. CDR3 DNA sequence: TGTGCCAGCAGCACCGGACTAGCCGGCACAGATACGCAGTATTTT. It yields the protein CASSTGLAGTDTQYF.

The chain combines TRBV9 with TRBJ1-1; no clear D. The length of the CDR3 is 14 residues. Deletions cut 0 bases from V and 1 base from J, with 7 bases between. CDR1 SGDLS and CDR2 YYNGEE come from the germline V gene. CDR3 coding DNA: TGTGCCAGCAGCGTAGTGCAGGCGAACACTGAAGCTTTCTTT. It encodes CASSVVQANTEAFF.